A selection of T cell receptor beta chains follows, all from one sample in a study of T-cell memory formation after mild COVID-19. TCRdb fed the 5' RACE reads into MiXCR, producing one record per CDR3 protein. The sample includes 200,000 to 300,000 distinct CDR3 sequences, 16% of them seen just once. The material sequenced was PBMCs or a T cell subset sorted from them (not recorded which). Receptor source: a man younger than 35 who had mild COVID-19 (a few samples of this study predate the infection). Cell type and time point are not known. Each CDR3 is given with its conserved first and last residue. Each record gives: J gene, V gene, CDR3 protein.

TRBJ2-1	TRBV20-1	CSARAGGNEQFF
TRBJ1-6	TRBV28	CASSTSGGGWNSPLHF
TRBJ1-5	TRBV12-3/TRBV12-4	CASRWGGQPQHF
TRBJ1-1	TRBV7-9	CASSGTLRNTEAFF
TRBJ1-5	TRBV3-1	CASSQDSTSGPQHF
TRBJ1-4	TRBV28	CASSPGGAYEKLFF
TRBJ1-1	TRBV29-1	CSSDGYTEAFF
TRBJ2-3	TRBV7-2	CASSLHGTGLDTQYF
TRBJ2-5	TRBV10-2	CASSGTSGEARWETQYF
TRBJ2-3	TRBV29-1	CSHGTSGYTDTQYF
TRBJ2-3	TRBV5-6	CASSLPGGGSTDTQYF
TRBJ2-3	TRBV6-5	CASNDAGRGTDTQYF
TRBJ1-4	TRBV5-1	CASSLDGDAAKLFF
TRBJ2-5	TRBV4-1	CASSRDGLSQETQYF
TRBJ1-1	TRBV12-3/TRBV12-4	CASKPGGAEAFF
TRBJ2-4	TRBV5-5	CASSIEGDRGKNIQYF
TRBJ2-3	TRBV4-1	CASSPEGGLDTQYF
TRBJ1-1	TRBV4-3	CASSQDGRVAFF
TRBJ1-1	TRBV7-2	CASSLTAADTEAFF
TRBJ1-5	TRBV6-2/TRBV6-3	CASSLGEFVQPQHF
TRBJ2-3	TRBV20-1	CSAPPAGGQDTQYF
TRBJ2-7	TRBV29-1	CSVRQGAEAGQYF
TRBJ1-4	TRBV12-3/TRBV12-4	CASSSSGFEKLFF
TRBJ1-1	TRBV16	CASSQSTSHTEAFF
TRBJ1-1	TRBV5-4	CASSSTTPTGGTEAFF
TRBJ1-2	TRBV29-1	CSVVSQQLGYGYTF
TRBJ2-2	TRBV4-1	CASSQEGRVSGELFF
TRBJ1-6	TRBV12-3/TRBV12-4	CASSFGEFNSPLHF
TRBJ2-2	TRBV11-1	CASSLAPYSRDNTGELFF
TRBJ2-1	TRBV12-3/TRBV12-4	CASSPSTGSYNEQFF
TRBJ2-1	TRBV14	CASSQASGSYNEQFF
TRBJ1-2	TRBV4-3	CASSQGGGANYGYTF
TRBJ1-6	TRBV9	CASSPGSGNSPLHF
TRBJ2-1	TRBV24-1	CATSDPGRGRAHNEQFF
TRBJ2-2	TRBV10-3	CAIGGTERPGELFF
TRBJ1-6	TRBV12-3/TRBV12-4	CASSTGTHNSPLHF
TRBJ1-2	TRBV5-6	CASSFGQPSYGYTF
TRBJ1-3	TRBV4-1	CASSHQAGNTIYF
TRBJ2-6	TRBV27	CASSLRPRASGANVLTF
TRBJ2-5	TRBV15	CATSRADRAGTQYF
TRBJ2-3	TRBV11-2	CASRSRAPLRTAQYF
TRBJ2-3	TRBV20-1	CSASTSGSDTQYF
TRBJ2-6	TRBV18	CASSPGTGANVLTF
TRBJ2-1	TRBV9	CASSGRGELYLNEQFF
TRBJ2-3	TRBV28	CASRPTWGGGDTQYF
TRBJ1-4	TRBV7-2	CASSLNRPTNEKLFF
TRBJ2-7	TRBV5-1	CASSSAGSYEQYF
TRBJ2-1	TRBV6-1	CASDTGDLHNEQFF
TRBJ2-7	TRBV5-1	CASSLVGGESYEQYF
TRBJ2-1	TRBV7-9	CASSRTSPDEQFF
TRBJ2-1	TRBV7-2	CASSLALAGGGEQFF
TRBJ1-4	TRBV28	CASNIWGNEKLFF
TRBJ2-5	TRBV5-1	CASSLGAGGTVETQYF